This T cell receptor beta chain was obtained from a study of cytomegalovirus exposure and HLA in healthy donors. The PCR contained 60 Vbeta and 13 Jbeta primers. Repertoires were generated with immunoSEQ multiplex PCR, while TCRdb's copy carries only in-frame clones and drops some. The sample includes some 150,000 clones, 80% seen only once; the top ten take around 4.3%. There are 16 residues in the CDR3. Unmatched junction bases numbered 2, after V lost 0 bases and J lost 2 bases. The germline V gene encodes CDR1 SGHRS and CDR2 YFSETQ. What was sequenced was PBMCs. This chain connects TRBV5-1 to TRBJ1-3; 10 nucleotides align to TRBD1. The origin of this receptor is a man aged 25 to 40 in good health and CMV-seronegative. CDR3 sequence reads: CASSLGGTGAGNTIYF. The CDR3 DNA sequence: TGCGCCAGCAGCTTGGGGGGGACAGGGGCTGGAAACACCATATATTTT.